A selection of T cell receptor beta chains follows, all from one sample in a study of T-cell reconstitution after alpha-beta-depleted transplantation in children. One entry per CDR3 protein, called by TCRdb with MiXCR from the PCR reads. The table includes 700,000 to 950,000 distinct CDR3 sequences, about 16% detected once. Material: PBMCs, mostly from graft donor cells, obtained 360 days after TCRalphabeta/CD19-depleted stem cell transplant. All receptors come from a male patient aged 10 to 17 who had a stem cell transplant for acute lymphoblastic leukemia, so the T cells may come from the graft donor. Both conserved end residues are part of each CDR3. The order of the fields is V gene, D gene, clone size, J gene, CDR3 DNA, CDR3 protein. A D gene is named only where the DNA matches it firmly. Size tells how often a clone was seen (once, few, many) or the class of an expanded clone, and some rows leave it out.

>TRBV11-2|-|-|TRBJ2-7
TGTGCCAGCAGCTCCAGGACTACTGCGGAGCAGTACTTC
CASSSRTTAEQYF
>TRBV7-8|-|-|TRBJ2-7
TGTGCCAGCAGCGTAATAGCGGCCTCCTACGAGCAGTACTTC
CASSVIAASYEQYF
>TRBV27|-|many|TRBJ2-1
TGTGCCAGCAGTTCAACAGGGCTGGGGTACAATGAGCAGTTCTTC
CASSSTGLGYNEQFF
>TRBV5-1|-|-|TRBJ2-5
TGCGCCAGCAGCTTCCTGACAGGACAAGAGACCCAGTACTTC
CASSFLTGQETQYF
>TRBV20-1|TRBD2|few|TRBJ2-1
TGCAGTGCCAAGACTAGCGGCAATGAGCAGTTCTTC
CSAKTSGNEQFF
>TRBV6-5|-|-|TRBJ1-5
TGTGCCAGCAGTTACAACAGCCATCAGCCCCAGCATTTT
CASSYNSHQPQHF
>TRBV7-6|TRBD2|-|TRBJ2-7
TGTGCCAGCAGCTTAGACGGGGGAGGGAGCGAGCAGTACTTC
CASSLDGGGSEQYF
>TRBV7-3|-|many|TRBJ2-2
TGTGCCAGCAGGGATGGACGGTCCAACACCGGGGAGCTGTTTTTT
CASRDGRSNTGELFF
>TRBV11-1|-|-|TRBJ2-2
TGTGCCAGCAGCTTAGGTCGTGGGATCCTCGCCGGGGAGCTGTTTTTT
CASSLGRGILAGELFF
>TRBV12-3/TRBV12-4|-|-|TRBJ2-4
TGTGCCAGCAGTCTTGGGCTACTCCCCCCTCAAAACATTCAGTACTTC
CASSLGLLPPQNIQYF
>TRBV5-1|-|-|TRBJ2-5
TGCGCCAGCAGCTTGTCAAGGCTGCACGATTGGGAAGAGACCCAGTACTTC
CASSLSRLHDWEETQYF
>TRBV24-1|TRBD2|-|TRBJ2-2
TGTGCCACCAGTGGCCCTAGCGGGAGCATGTCCACCGGGGAGCTGTTTTTT
CATSGPSGSMSTGELFF
>TRBV5-5|TRBD2|few|TRBJ2-7
TGTGCCAGCTCCCTAGCGGAATTTAGCTCCTACGAGCAGTACTTC
CASSLAEFSSYEQYF
>TRBV28|TRBD1|few|TRBJ2-7
TGTGCCAGCAGCCGACAGGGGGCGAGGGGCTACGAGCAGTACTTC
CASSRQGARGYEQYF
>TRBV4-1|TRBD2|-|TRBJ2-7
TGCGCCAGCAGCCAGGATCCGGGACTAGCGGCCTACGAGCAGTACTTC
CASSQDPGLAAYEQYF
>TRBV3-1|-|-|TRBJ2-7
TGTGCCAGCAGCCAAGCGGACTCCCGAGGGCAGTACTTC
CASSQADSRGQYF
>TRBV27|-|few|TRBJ2-5
TGTGCCAGCAGTTTGTCGGTGTTGTCGGAGACCCAGTACTTC
CASSLSVLSETQYF
>TRBV29-1|-|few|TRBJ2-3
TGCAGCGTTGAAGATCCGGGGTCGAGGGGCACAGATACGCAGTATTTT
CSVEDPGSRGTDTQYF
>TRBV11-1|TRBD1|few|TRBJ2-7
TGTGCCAGCAGCCGTACCGGGACAGGGGACAGGCACGAGCAGTACTTC
CASSRTGTGDRHEQYF
>TRBV4-1|TRBD2|-|TRBJ2-7
TGCGCCAGCAGCGCACGGGACTACCTAGGGGAGGAGCAGTACTTC
CASSARDYLGEEQYF
>TRBV29-1|TRBD2|-|TRBJ2-3
TGCAGCGAATCCTTAGCGGGAGCAGATACGCAGTATTTT
CSESLAGADTQYF
>TRBV4-1|TRBD2|-|TRBJ2-1
TGCGCCAGTGCCGGTGGACTAGCGGGAATTTACAATGAGCAGTTCTTC
CASAGGLAGIYNEQFF
>TRBV5-1|-|-|TRBJ1-1
TGCGCCAGCAGCATTCAAGGGTGGGGGATGAACACTGAAGCTTTCTTT
CASSIQGWGMNTEAFF
>TRBV6-5|-|few|TRBJ1-1
TGTGCCAGCAGTTACTCCCCAAACGCTCGGGGTAACACTGAAGCTTTCTTT
CASSYSPNARGNTEAFF